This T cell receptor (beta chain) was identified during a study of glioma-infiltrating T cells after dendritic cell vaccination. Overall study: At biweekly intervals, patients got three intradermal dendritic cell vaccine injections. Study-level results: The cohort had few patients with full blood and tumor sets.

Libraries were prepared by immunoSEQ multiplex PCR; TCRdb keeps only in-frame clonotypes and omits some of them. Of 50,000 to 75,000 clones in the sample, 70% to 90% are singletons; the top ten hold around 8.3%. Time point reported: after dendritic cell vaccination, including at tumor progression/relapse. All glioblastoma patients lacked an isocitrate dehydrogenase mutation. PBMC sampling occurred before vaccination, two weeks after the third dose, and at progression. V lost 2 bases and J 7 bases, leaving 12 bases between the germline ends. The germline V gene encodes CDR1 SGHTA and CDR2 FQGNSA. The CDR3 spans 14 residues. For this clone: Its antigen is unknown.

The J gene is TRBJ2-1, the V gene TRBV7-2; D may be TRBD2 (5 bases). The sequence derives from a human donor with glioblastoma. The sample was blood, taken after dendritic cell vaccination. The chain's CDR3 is CASSLSQRPNEQFF. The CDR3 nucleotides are TGTGCCAGCAGCTTATCCCAGCGGCCTAATGAGCAGTTCTTC.